This T cell receptor (beta chain) was obtained from a study of T cell clonotyping in hematopoietic cell transplantation. About the research overall: Recipients' pretransplant samples followed cytoreduction.

Clones were read by immunoSEQ multiplex PCR, and TCRdb kept only the in-frame ones, dropping some. Of about 76,000 clones detected, almost 97% appear once; the ten largest clones hold roughly 1.5%. Time point specified: recipient sample about 28 days before transplant, after cytoreduction. CDR1 MNHEY and CDR2 SVGAGI come from the germline V gene. The CDR3 spans 13 residues. Trimming stripped 5 bases from V and 3 bases from J, with 10 bases between. The receptor's source is a woman between 50 and 59 years old with acute myeloid leukemia. Some clones in this sample may be carry-over from other donors' samples. The gene calls are TRBV6-5 and TRBJ2-5; no definite D call. Sequenced here: peripheral blood mononuclear cells, sampled before stem cell transplant. The CDR3 region has the DNA TGTGCCAGCAGTACGGATTGGGAAGAGACCCAGTACTTC. Its translation: CASSTDWEETQYF.